This TCR beta chain was retrieved from a study of CD8+CD57+ T cells in acquired aplastic anemia. Study details: When averaged, DNA from sorted CD4+ and CD8+ cells came to about 3 ug. An average of roughly 10 million reads for CD4+ cells was obtained from healthy donors.

This clonotype was recorded many times. Its antigen is not identified. V lost 4 bases and J 1 base, leaving 17 bases between the germline ends. CDR3 length equals 17 residues. The germline CDR1 and CDR2 sequences are SGHDN and FVKESK. Overall study findings and caveats: Between the patient and control groups, CD8+ Simpson's diversity did not differ significantly. Patients shared approximately 30 CD8+ CDR3 sequences with controls.

TCR beta VDJ and CDR3 profiling used genomic DNA as template. One entry per CDR3 protein results from TCRdb running MiXCR on the reads. The sample yields some 200,000 distinct CDR3 sequences, about 37% seen once. What was sequenced was sorted CD4+, CD8+, or CD8+CD57+ T cells (not recorded which) from PBMCs. The chain couples TRBV14 to TRBJ1-3; tentatively, D is TRBD1 (5 bases). This clonotype was sampled from a human donor in good health, serving as a control. CDR3 nucleotides: TGTGCCAGCAGCCCTCATAGGTCCAGGGTGTCTGGAAACACCATATATTTT. Encoded protein: CASSPHRSRVSGNTIYF.